Listed below are T cell receptor beta chains from one sample, sequenced in a study of response to subunit inactivated influenza vaccine. TCRdb re-analysed the RT-PCR reads in MiXCR, keeping a single row per CDR3 protein. The profile shows 600,000 to 850,000 distinct CDR3 sequences, approximately 15% of them singletons. The source material was PBMCs from blood, sampled 14 to 15 days before vaccination. Source of these receptors: a man aged 50-59 years who received an inactivated influenza vaccine. Both conserved end residues are part of each CDR3. The D gene is left open where the match is weak. Size tells how often a clone was seen (once, few, many) or the class of an expanded clone, and some rows leave it out.

clone_size	v_call	j_call	d_call	cdr3_nt	cdr3_aa
-	TRBV20-1	TRBJ2-5	-	TGCAGTGCTAGACATCTGTACCAAGAGACCCAGTACTTC	CSARHLYQETQYF
few	TRBV30	TRBJ1-6	-	TGTGCCTGGAGTGGGCCACTTATAGGAGGTTCACCCCTCCACTTT	CAWSGPLIGGSPLHF
few	TRBV6-2/TRBV6-3	TRBJ2-7	TRBD1	TGTGCCAGCAGCGGTCTCGGGACAGGGAGGTACGAGCAGTACTTC	CASSGLGTGRYEQYF
-	TRBV18	TRBJ2-1	-	TGTGCCAGCTGCTCAGGTATGGGGGACCAAGAGGACGAGCAGTTCTTC	CASCSGMGDQEDEQFF
-	TRBV3-1	TRBJ2-1	-	TGTGCCAGCAGCCCACCCCCTGCGGGAACTTACAATGAGCAGTTCTTC	CASSPPPAGTYNEQFF
few	TRBV6-2/TRBV6-3	TRBJ2-2	-	TGTGCCAGCAGTTTTACAGCGAACACCGGGGAGCTGTTTTTT	CASSFTANTGELFF
-	TRBV19	TRBJ1-1	TRBD1	TGTGCCAGTAGTATAACAGGGGGCACTGAAGCTTTCTTT	CASSITGGTEAFF
-	TRBV30	TRBJ2-1	-	TGTGCCTGGAGTCCCCTAGCTGGGTCCTACAATGAGCAGTTCTTC	CAWSPLAGSYNEQFF
-	TRBV4-1	TRBJ1-1	-	TGCGCCAGCAGCCAAGATGTCCCGAGACACTTGATAATGAACAAGAACACTGAAGCTTTCTTT	CASSQDVPRHLIMNKNTEAFF
-	TRBV10-3	TRBJ2-2	TRBD2	TGTGCCTCCCCCGGGGGGTATAGGCGGGAGAGGTCCGGGGAGCTGTTTTTT	CASPGGYRRERSGELFF
few	TRBV20-1	TRBJ2-1	TRBD1	TGCAGTGCTAAGAAGACAGGGGCCTACAATGAGCAGTTCTTC	CSAKKTGAYNEQFF
-	TRBV18	TRBJ1-5	TRBD1	TGTGCCAGCAGCCGGGACAGGGGTTCTAATCAGCCCCAGCATTTT	CASSRDRGSNQPQHF
-	TRBV12-3/TRBV12-4	TRBJ2-5	TRBD2	TGTGCCAGCAGTTTATCTAGCGGGAGGACGGACGGGGAGACCCAGTACTTC	CASSLSSGRTDGETQYF
many	TRBV10-3	TRBJ2-5	TRBD2	TGTGCCATCGCACCGGCTAGCGGGAGTTTGTCCGAGACCCAGTACTTC	CAIAPASGSLSETQYF
many	TRBV3-1	TRBJ1-1	-	TGTGCCAGCAGCCGCAAGGGACAAAACACTGAAGCTTTCTTT	CASSRKGQNTEAFF
few	TRBV12-3/TRBV12-4	TRBJ2-1	-	TGTGCCAGCAGTACAGACCCGGACTCCACGGCGGGAAATGAGCAGTTCTTC	CASSTDPDSTAGNEQFF
many	TRBV6-1	TRBJ2-1	TRBD2	TGTGCCAGCAGGACTCTAGCGGGAGGGCCAAGCAATGAGCAGTTCTTC	CASRTLAGGPSNEQFF
few	TRBV7-9	TRBJ2-1	TRBD2	TGTGCCAGCAGCCCAACTAGCGGGGGGGCCAATGAGCAGTTCTTC	CASSPTSGGANEQFF